This T cell receptor (beta chain) originates from a study of post-analysis software for immune sequencing data. Study-level results: Analysis by F measure revealed that same-batch samples clustered strongly together. Included in a set of about 5 TRBV segments more frequent in patients than controls were TRBV5-6, TRBV5-1 and TRBV20-1.

This clonotype was counted a few times. Its target is unknown. TCR beta cDNA libraries had unique molecular identifiers. About 500,000 cDNA molecules were obtained per 1 to 10 million input T cells. TCRdb recomputed calls from the PCR reads with MiXCR, one row per CDR3 protein. Of hundreds of thousands of distinct CDR3 sequences in the sample, roughly 27% are singletons; the top ten hold under 0.7%. V lost 5 bases to trimming and J lost 6 bases, with 18 bases between them. The CDR3 is 15 residues long. Germline values: CDR1 MNHEY, CDR2 SMNVEV (reference sequence). J is TRBJ2-3 and V is TRBV27; the D gene is possibly TRBD1 (5 bases). The receptor's source is a girl aged 5 to 17 with multiple sclerosis. The material sequenced was blood. The CDR3 protein is CASSPWTIWGDTQYF. The CDR3 DNA reads as TGTGCCAGCAGTCCATGGACGATCTGGGGCGATACGCAGTATTTT.